Listed here are 15 T cell receptor beta chains from one sample, sequenced in a study of CD8 T cells in Susac syndrome. With random hexamers, roughly 0.5 to 1 ug RNA was reverse transcribed. Each CDR3 protein is one row after TCRdb ran MiXCR on the immunoSEQ multiplex PCR reads. The sample carries 150,000 to 200,000 distinct CDR3 sequences, just over 90% recorded once. The sequenced sample was CD4+ T cells from PBMCs. These receptor sequences come from a human donor in good health.

The CDR3 DNA reads TGTGCTAGTGGTTCGCCTAGACAGGGCGCAGAGACCCAGTACTTC. Protein product: CASGSPRQGAETQYF. V gene TRBV12-5 combines with J gene TRBJ2-5; TRBD1 agrees at 7 bases. The CDR3 spans 15 residues. J was trimmed by 4 bases and V by 4 bases; bases with no gene match: 9. CDR1 LGHNT and CDR2 FRNRAP come from the germline V gene. The variable domain in full, with the rest retrieved from reference TRBV12-5 and TRBJ2-5, is DARVTQTPRHKVTEMGQEVTMRCQPILGHNTVFWYRQTMMQGLELLAYFRNRAPLDDSGMPKDRFSAEMPDATLATLKIQPSEPRDSAVYFCASGSPRQGAETQYFGPGTRLLVL.

The chain employs TRBV9 and TRBJ2-1; 10 bases align to TRBD1. Germline V gene data show CDR1 as SGDLS and CDR2 as YYNGEE. J was trimmed by 9 bases and V by 0 bases; bases with no gene match: 6. The length of the CDR3 is 15 residues. The CDR3 here is CASSVEGQGKGEQFF. Written as DNA, the CDR3 is TGTGCCAGCAGCGTAGAGGGACAGGGGAAGGGTGAGCAGTTCTTC.

This chain links TRBV12-3 or TRBV12-4 with TRBJ2-5, with 11 bases fitting TRBD2. The CDR3 is 15 residues long. The V gene end was trimmed by 6 bases and the J gene end by 5 bases; junction bases not matched to a gene: 8. CDR3 DNA sequence: TGTGCCAGCAGCCTCACTAGCGGGGGTTCGGAGACCCAGTACTTC. Its protein is CASSLTSGGSETQYF.

The chain is built from TRBV19 and TRBJ2-5; tentative D call: TRBD2 (7 bases). The ends were cut back, 5 bases at V and 0 bases at J, with 22 bases in the middle. Germline loops: CDR1 LNHDA, CDR2 SQIVND (reference sequence). The CDR3 is 18 amino acids. The CDR3 DNA reads TGTGCCAGTAGTGGCCTTCGGGGGGCTGGGGGGTACCAAGAGACCCAGTACTTC. Translating it yields CASSGLRGAGGYQETQYF.

The V call is TRBV2, the J call TRBJ1-1; TRBD1 aligns across 11 bases. Germline V gives CDR1 SNHLY, CDR2 FYNNEI. The V and J ends lost 7 bases and 0 bases, in that order; junction bases with no gene match: 1. This CDR3 has 14 amino acids. In DNA, the CDR3 is TGTGCCAGCACGGGACAGGGGGTGAACACTGAAGCTTTCTTT. Translation: CASTGQGVNTEAFF.

This clonotype was seen a few times. The gene calls are TRBV5-4 and TRBJ1-1; no definite D call. The V gene lost 1 base and the J gene lost 1 base, with 5 bases spanning the gap. Germline loops: CDR1 SGHNT, CDR2 YYREEE (reference sequence). The CDR3 sequence is 13 residues long. The CDR3 DNA follows: TGTGCCAGCAGCTTGACAGAGAACACTGAAGCTTTCTTT. It yields the protein CASSLTENTEAFF.

This chain joins TRBV6-1 and TRBJ1-2; the match to TRBD1 covers 7 bases. This CDR3 is built from 14 residues. V lost 6 bases to trimming and J lost 3 bases; unmatched junction nucleotides: 7. CDR1 MNHNS and CDR2 SASEGT come from the germline V gene. CDR3 sequence reads: CASRTTGADYGYTF. CDR3 bases: TGTGCCAGCAGAACAACAGGGGCTGACTATGGCTACACCTTC.

The genes are TRBV29-1 and TRBJ2-2, with 13 bases lining up with TRBD2. The CDR3 extends over 16 amino acids. With V trimmed by 4 bases and J by 4 bases, 6 bases remained unmatched. Germline V gives CDR1 SQVTM, CDR2 ANQGSEA. CDR3 nucleotide sequence: TGCAGCGTTGCCGGGACTAGCGGGGACATCACCGGGGAGCTGTTTTTT. Translation gives CSVAGTSGDITGELFF.

The chain has TRBV5-1 and TRBJ2-7; D unresolved. The ends were cut back, 4 bases at V and 2 bases at J, with 4 bases in the middle. Germline lookup yields CDR1 SGHRS and CDR2 YFSETQ. This CDR3 comprises 11 residues. The DNA of the CDR3 is TGCGCCAGCAGCGACACCTACGAGCAGTACTTC. This gives the protein CASSDTYEQYF.

This chain joins TRBV20-1 and TRBJ2-1; no clear D. V was cut by 6 bases and J by 2 bases, with 14 bases left in between. Germline assignment: CDR1 DFQATT and CDR2 SNEGSKA (reference sequence). This CDR3 is 14 amino acids long. CDR3 sequence (DNA): TGCAGTGCCCCATACCGTCATGCCTACAATGAGCAGTTCTTC. It translates to CSAPYRHAYNEQFF.

The chain uses TRBV9 and TRBJ2-5; D gene ambiguous. The CDR3 length is 13 residues. The V end was cut by 1 base, the J end by 0 bases, with 4 bases between. CDR1 SGDLS and CDR2 YYNGEE come from the germline V gene. CDR3 protein: CASSVLDQETQYF. For the CDR3, the DNA is TGTGCCAGCAGCGTATTGGACCAAGAGACCCAGTACTTC.

The chain has TRBV10-3 and TRBJ2-7; D tentatively reads TRBD1 or TRBD2 (5 bases each). The germline gives CDR1 ENHRY, CDR2 SYGVKD. Trimming removed 2 bases at V and 0 bases at J, with 14 bases between. The CDR3 loop spans 16 amino acids. The CDR3 bases are TGTGCCATCAGTGAGCGGGGCACCCGGAACTCCTACGAGCAGTACTTC. This encodes CAISERGTRNSYEQYF.

V gene TRBV19 combines with J gene TRBJ2-3; D ambiguous. CDR1 LNHDA and CDR2 SQIVND come from the germline V gene (reference sequence). V gave up 4 bases and J gave up 0 bases, with 8 bases separating them. The CDR3 has 14 residues. The DNA for the CDR3 is TGTGCCAGTAGTAGTTACGGGAGCACAGATACGCAGTATTTT. It yields the protein CASSSYGSTDTQYF. The whole variable domain, remainder taken from reference TRBV19 and TRBJ2-3, is DGGITQSPKYLFRKEGQNVTLSCEQNLNHDAMYWYRQDPGQGLRLIYYSQIVNDFQKGDIAEGYSVSREKKESFPLTVTSAQKNPTAFYLCASSSYGSTDTQYFGPGTRLTVL.

The V and J genes are TRBV7-6 and TRBJ1-1; 7 bases fit TRBD1. With V trimmed by 6 bases and J by 4 bases, 8 bases remained unmatched. The CDR3 has 14 amino acids. From germline, CDR1 is SGHVS and CDR2 FNYEAQ. Here the CDR3 reads CASSSVSGGTEAFF. In DNA form, the CDR3 reads TGTGCCAGCAGTTCGGTATCAGGGGGCACTGAAGCTTTCTTT.

The rearrangement joins TRBV5-6 to TRBJ2-7, with D unclear. This CDR3 is 12 amino acids long. V lost 4 bases and J lost 5, with 10 bases in between. Germline lookup yields CDR1 SGHDT and CDR2 YYEEEE. In DNA form, the CDR3 reads TGTGCCAGCAGCCGTCTTGCGGACGAGCAGTACTTC. This sequence encodes CASSRLADEQYF.